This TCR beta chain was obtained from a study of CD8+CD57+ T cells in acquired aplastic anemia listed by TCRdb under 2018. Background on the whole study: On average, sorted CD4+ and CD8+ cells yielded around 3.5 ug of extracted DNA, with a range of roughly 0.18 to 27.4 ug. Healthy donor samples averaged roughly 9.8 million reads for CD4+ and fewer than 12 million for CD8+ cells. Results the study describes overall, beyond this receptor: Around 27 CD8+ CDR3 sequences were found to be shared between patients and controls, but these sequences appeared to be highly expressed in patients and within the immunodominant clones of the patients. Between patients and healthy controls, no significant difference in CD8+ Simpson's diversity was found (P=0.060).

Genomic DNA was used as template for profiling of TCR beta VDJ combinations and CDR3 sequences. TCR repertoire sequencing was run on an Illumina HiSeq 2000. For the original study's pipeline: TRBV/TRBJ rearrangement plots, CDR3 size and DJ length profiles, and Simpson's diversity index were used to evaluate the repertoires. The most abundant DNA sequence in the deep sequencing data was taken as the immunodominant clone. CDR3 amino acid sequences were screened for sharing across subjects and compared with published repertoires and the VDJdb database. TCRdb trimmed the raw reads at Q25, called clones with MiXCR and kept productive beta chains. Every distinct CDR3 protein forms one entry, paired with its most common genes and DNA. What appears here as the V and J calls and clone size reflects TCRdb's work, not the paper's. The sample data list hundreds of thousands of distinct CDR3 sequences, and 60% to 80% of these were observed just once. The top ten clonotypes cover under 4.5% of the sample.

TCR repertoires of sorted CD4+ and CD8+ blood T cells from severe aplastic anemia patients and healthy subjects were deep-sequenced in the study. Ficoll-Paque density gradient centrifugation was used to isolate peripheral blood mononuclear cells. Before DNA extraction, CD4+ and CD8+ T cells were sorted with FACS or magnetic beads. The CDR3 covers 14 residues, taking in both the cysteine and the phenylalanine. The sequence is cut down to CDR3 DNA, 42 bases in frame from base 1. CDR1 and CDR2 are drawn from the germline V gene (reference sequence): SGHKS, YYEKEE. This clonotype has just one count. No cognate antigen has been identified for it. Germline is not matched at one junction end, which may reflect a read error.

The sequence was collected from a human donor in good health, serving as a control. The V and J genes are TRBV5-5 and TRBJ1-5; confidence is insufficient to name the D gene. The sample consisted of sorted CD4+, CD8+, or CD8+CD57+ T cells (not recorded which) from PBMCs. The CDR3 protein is CASSLVVDNQPQHF. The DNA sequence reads TGCGCCAGCAGCTTGGTTGTAGACAATCAGCCCCAGCATTTT.